The clone carrying this T cell receptor (beta chain) was counted at least ten times. The record originates from a study of blood T cells in healthy people across ages. Germline V lookup: CDR1 MNHEY, CDR2 SVGAGI. The CDR3 is 13 amino acids. Trimming left V 10 bases short and J 4 bases short, with 16 bases between. The second PCR ran about 6 to 12 cycles with a sample-barcoded 5' primer and J-beta primers. Via MiXCR, TCRdb re-called the 5' RACE reads, giving one row per CDR3 protein. The table shows about 590,000 distinct CDR3 sequences, with under 30% occurring only once. The material sequenced was blood. The chain combines TRBV6-5 with TRBJ1-2, with D possibly TRBD1 on 5 matching bases. This receptor was identified in a woman of 80 years or more in good health. DNA for the CDR3: TGTGCCACCAATGGGGGTTCTAGCTATGGCTACACCTTC. It is translated as CATNGGSSYGYTF.